This record concerns one TCR beta chain sequence. The antigen remains unidentified. Time point defined: week 11, during vaccination. All doses held 300 ug of mutant IDH1 20-mer peptide, with topical imiquimod. Assay: immunoSEQ multiplex PCR; the TCRdb copy retains only in-frame clones and omits some. The sample contains 55,000 or so clones, 90% to 95% of which appear only once. This sample is part of a study of a mutant IDH1 vaccine in newly diagnosed glioma. Study in general: Treated patients, averaging around 40 years, were approximately 60% male and about 40% female.

Germline values: CDR1 GTSNPN, CDR2 SVGIG (reference sequence). Trimming cost V 1 base and J 4 bases; bases outside gene matches: 2. The CDR3 is 13 amino acids. The chain links TRBV30 to TRBJ2-7; TRBD1 matches at 9 bases. The receptor comes from a man aged 45 to 65 with glioma. Sequenced material: PBMCs, taken from a glioma patient whose treatment included an IDH1 peptide vaccine. CDR3 bases: TGTGCCTGGAGTGGGGACAGGGAGTACGAGCAGTACTTC. Amino acid sequence: CAWSGDREYEQYF.